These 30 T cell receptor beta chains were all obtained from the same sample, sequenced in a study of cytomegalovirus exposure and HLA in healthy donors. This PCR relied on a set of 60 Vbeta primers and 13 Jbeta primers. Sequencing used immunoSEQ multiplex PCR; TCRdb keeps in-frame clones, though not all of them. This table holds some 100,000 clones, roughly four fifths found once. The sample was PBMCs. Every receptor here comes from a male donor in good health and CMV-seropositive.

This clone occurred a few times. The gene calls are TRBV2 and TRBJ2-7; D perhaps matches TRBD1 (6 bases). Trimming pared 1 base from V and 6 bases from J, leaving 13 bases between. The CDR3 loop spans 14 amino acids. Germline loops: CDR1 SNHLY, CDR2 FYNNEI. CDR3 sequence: CASSEEDRDTEQYF. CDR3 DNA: TGTGCCAGCAGTGAAGAGGACCGGGACACCGAGCAGTACTTC.

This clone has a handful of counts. The CDR3 region has the DNA TGTGCCAGCAGCCCAAGATCCGGGACTGCTAACTATGGCTACACCTTC. Amino acid sequence: CASSPRSGTANYGYTF. J is TRBJ1-2 and V is TRBV5-6; a weak D match, TRBD1 (5 bases). The V end lost 4 bases, the J end lost 0 bases, and 16 bases lay between the germline ends. Germline CDR1 is SGHDT and CDR2 is YYEEEE. This CDR3 contains 16 residues.

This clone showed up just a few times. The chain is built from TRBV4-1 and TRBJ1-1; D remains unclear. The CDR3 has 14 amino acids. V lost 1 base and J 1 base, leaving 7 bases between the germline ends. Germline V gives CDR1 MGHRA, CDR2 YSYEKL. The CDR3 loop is CASSQVMSNTEAFF. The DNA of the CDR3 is TGCGCCAGCAGCCAAGTTATGTCGAACACTGAAGCTTTCTTT.

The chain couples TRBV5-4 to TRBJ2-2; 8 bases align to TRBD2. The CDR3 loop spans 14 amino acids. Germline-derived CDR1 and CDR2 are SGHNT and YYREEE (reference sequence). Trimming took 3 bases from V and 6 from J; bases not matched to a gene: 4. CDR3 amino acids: CASSSGLVSGELFF. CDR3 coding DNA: TGTGCCAGCAGCTCGGGACTAGTATCCGGGGAGCTGTTTTTT.

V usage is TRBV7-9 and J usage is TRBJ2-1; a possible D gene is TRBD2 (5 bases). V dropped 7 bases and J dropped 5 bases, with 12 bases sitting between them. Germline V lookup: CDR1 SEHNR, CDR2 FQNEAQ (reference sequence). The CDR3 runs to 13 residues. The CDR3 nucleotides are TGTGCCAGCATAGCGCGGACCCACAATGAGCAGTTCTTC. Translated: CASIARTHNEQFF. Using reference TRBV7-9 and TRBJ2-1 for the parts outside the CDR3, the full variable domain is DTGVSQNPRHKITKRGQNVTFRCDPISEHNRLYWYRQTLGQGPEFLTYFQNEAQLEKSRLLSDRFSAERPKGSFSTLEIQRTEQGDSAMYLCASIARTHNEQFFGPGTRLTVL.

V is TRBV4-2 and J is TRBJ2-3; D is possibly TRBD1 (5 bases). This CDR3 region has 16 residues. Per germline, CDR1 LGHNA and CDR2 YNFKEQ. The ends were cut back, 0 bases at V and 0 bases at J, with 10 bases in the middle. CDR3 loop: CASSQEQASSTDTQYF. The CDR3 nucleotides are TGTGCCAGCAGCCAAGAACAGGCTTCTAGCACAGATACGCAGTATTTT.

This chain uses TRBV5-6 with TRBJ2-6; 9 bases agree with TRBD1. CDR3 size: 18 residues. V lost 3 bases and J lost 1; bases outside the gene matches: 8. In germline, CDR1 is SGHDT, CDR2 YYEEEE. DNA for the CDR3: TGTGCCAGCAGCTCAAACCGGGACAGGGTTTCTGGGGCCAACGTCCTGACTTTC. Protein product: CASSSNRDRVSGANVLTF. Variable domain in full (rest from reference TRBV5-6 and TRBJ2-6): DAGVTQSPTHLIKTRGQQVTLRCSPKSGHDTVSWYQQALGQGPQFIFQYYEEEERQRGNFPDRFSGHQFPNYSSELNVNALLLGDSALYLCASSSNRDRVSGANVLTFGAGSRLTVL.

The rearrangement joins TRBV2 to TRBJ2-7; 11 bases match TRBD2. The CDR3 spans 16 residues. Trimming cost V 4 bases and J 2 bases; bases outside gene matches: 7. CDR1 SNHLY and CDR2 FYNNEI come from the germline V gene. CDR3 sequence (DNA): TGTGCCAGCAGTGTAGCGGGGGGGATACCAACCTACGAGCAGTACTTC. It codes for CASSVAGGIPTYEQYF. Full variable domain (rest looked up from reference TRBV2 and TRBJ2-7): EPEVTQTPSHQVTQMGQEVILRCVPISNHLYFYWYRQILGQKVEFLVSFYNNEISEKSEIFDDQFSVERPDGSNFTLKIRSTKLEDSAMYFCASSVAGGIPTYEQYFGPGTRLTVT.

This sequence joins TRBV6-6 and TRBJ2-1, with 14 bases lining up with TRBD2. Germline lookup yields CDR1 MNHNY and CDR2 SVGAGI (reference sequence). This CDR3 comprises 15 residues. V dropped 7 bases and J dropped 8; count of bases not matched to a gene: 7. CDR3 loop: CASNQGTSGGDEQFF. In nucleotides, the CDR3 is TGTGCCAGCAATCAAGGGACTAGCGGGGGCGATGAGCAGTTCTTC.

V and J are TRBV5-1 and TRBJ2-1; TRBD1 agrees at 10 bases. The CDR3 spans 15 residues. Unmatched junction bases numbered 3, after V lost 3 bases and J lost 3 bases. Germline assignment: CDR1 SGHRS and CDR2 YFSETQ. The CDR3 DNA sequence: TGCGCCAGCAGCTACCGGGACAGGGGCTACAATGAGCAGTTCTTC. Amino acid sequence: CASSYRDRGYNEQFF.

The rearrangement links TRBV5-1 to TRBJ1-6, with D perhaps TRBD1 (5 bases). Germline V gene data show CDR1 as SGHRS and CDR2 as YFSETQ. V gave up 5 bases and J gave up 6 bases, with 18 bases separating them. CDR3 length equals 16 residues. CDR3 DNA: TGCGCCAGCAGTTCGGGGCGCGGGGGGAGTAATTCACCCCTCCACTTT. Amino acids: CASSSGRGGSNSPLHF. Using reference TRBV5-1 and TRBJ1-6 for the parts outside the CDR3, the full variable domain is KAGVTQTPRYLIKTRGQQVTLSCSPISGHRSVSWYQQTPGQGLQFLFEYFSETQRNKGNFPGRFSGRQFSNSRSEMNVSTLELGDSALYLCASSSGRGGSNSPLHFGNGTRLTVT.

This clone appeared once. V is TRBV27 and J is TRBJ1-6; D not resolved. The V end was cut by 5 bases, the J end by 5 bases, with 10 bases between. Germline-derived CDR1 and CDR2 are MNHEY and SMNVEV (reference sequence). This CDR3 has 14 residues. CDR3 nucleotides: TGTGCCAGCAGTCCTAGATACAATAATTCACCCCTCCACTTT. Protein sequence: CASSPRYNNSPLHF.

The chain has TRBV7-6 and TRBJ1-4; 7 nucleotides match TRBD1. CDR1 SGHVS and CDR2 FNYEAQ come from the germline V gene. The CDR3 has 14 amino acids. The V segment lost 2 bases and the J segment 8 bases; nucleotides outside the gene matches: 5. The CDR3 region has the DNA TGTGCCAGCAGCTTAACAGGGGCACGCGAAAAACTGTTTTTT. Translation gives CASSLTGAREKLFF.

The CDR3 spells CASRLTGASEAFF. For the CDR3, the DNA is TGTGCCAGTAGGCTGACAGGAGCCAGTGAAGCTTTCTTT. The V call is TRBV19, the J call TRBJ1-1, with D perhaps TRBD1 (6 bases). The CDR3 runs 13 residues. The V end lost 6 bases, the J end lost 7 bases, and 15 bases lay between the germline ends. Germline V gives CDR1 LNHDA, CDR2 SQIVND (reference sequence).

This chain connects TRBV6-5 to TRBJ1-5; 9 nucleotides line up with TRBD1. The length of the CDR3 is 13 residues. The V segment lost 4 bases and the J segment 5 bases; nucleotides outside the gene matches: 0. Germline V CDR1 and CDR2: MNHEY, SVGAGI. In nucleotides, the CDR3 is TGTGCCAGCAGTTGGGACAGGGATCAGCCCCAGCATTTT. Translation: CASSWDRDQPQHF.

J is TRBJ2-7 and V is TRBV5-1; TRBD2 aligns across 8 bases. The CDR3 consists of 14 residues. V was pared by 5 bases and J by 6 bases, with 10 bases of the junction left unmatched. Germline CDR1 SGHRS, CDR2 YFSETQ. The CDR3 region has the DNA TGCGCCAGCAGAATGGGCGGGGGGAAGGGCGAGCAGTACTTC. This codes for CASRMGGGKGEQYF.

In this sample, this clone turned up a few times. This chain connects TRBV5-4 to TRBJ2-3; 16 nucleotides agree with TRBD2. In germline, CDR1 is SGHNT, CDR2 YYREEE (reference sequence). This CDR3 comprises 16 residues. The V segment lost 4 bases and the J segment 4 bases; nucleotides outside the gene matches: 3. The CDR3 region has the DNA TGTGCCAGCAGCCTGGGACTAGCGGGGGGGTCAGATACGCAGTATTTT. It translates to CASSLGLAGGSDTQYF.

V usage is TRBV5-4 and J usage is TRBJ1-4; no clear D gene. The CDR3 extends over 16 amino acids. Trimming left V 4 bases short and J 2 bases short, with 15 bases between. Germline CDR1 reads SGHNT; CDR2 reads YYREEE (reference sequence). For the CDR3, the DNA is TGTGCCAGCAGCCCCCGAGGCCCGGGGACTAATGAAAAACTGTTTTTT. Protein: CASSPRGPGTNEKLFF.

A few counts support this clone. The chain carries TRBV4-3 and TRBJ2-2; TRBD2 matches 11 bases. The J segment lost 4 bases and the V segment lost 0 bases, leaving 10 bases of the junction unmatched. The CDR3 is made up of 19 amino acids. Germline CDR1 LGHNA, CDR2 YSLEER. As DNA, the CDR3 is TGCGCCAGCAGCCAAGAGTGGGGGCTAGCGGGGGGTAGCACCGGGGAGCTGTTTTTT. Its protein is CASSQEWGLAGGSTGELFF.

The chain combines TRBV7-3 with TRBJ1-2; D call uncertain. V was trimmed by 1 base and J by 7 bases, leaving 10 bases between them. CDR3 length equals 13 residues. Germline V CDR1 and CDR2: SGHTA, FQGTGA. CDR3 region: CASSLNGEGGYTF. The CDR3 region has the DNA TGTGCCAGCAGCTTAAACGGAGAGGGTGGCTACACCTTC.

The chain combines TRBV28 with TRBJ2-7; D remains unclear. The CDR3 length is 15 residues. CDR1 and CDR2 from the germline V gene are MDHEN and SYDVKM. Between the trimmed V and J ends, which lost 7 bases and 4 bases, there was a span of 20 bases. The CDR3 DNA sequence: TGTGCCAGCAATAACCTGCGACAAGCCCTATACGAGCAGTACTTC. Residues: CASNNLRQALYEQYF. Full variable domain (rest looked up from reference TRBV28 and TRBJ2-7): DVKVTQSSRYLVKRTGEKVFLECVQDMDHENMFWYRQDPGLGLRLIYFSYDVKMKEKGDIPEGYSVSREKKERFSLILESASTNQTSMYLCASNNLRQALYEQYFGPGTRLTVT.

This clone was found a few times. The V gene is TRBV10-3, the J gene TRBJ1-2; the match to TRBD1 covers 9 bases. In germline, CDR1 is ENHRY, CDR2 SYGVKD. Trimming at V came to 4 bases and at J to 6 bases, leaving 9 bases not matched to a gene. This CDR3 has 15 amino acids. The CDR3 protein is CAISGYSDRGNGYTF. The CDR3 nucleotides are TGTGCCATCAGTGGATATTCGGACAGGGGCAATGGCTACACCTTC.

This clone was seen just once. The CDR3 loop is CASSPPIRVVLYNEQFF. CDR3 sequence (DNA): TGTGCCAGCTCACCACCTATTCGGGTGGTATTGTACAATGAGCAGTTCTTC. The rearrangement uses TRBV18 and TRBJ2-1; D gene unclear. Looked up from germline, CDR1 is KGHSH and CDR2 is LQKENI. CDR3 length equals 17 residues. V dropped 0 bases and J dropped 4 bases, with 16 bases sitting between them.

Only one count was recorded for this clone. CDR3 sequence: CASTQRGQRAEAFF. CDR3 DNA: TGTGCCAGCACCCAGAGGGGACAGCGGGCTGAAGCTTTCTTT. V and J are TRBV5-4 and TRBJ1-1, with 7 bases matching TRBD1. CDR3 length: 14 amino acids. Germline V gives CDR1 SGHNT, CDR2 YYREEE (reference sequence). Trimming at V came to 6 bases and at J to 6 bases, leaving 11 bases not matched to a gene. Drawing the rest from reference TRBV5-4 and TRBJ1-1, the complete variable domain is ETGVTQSPTHLIKTRGQQVTLRCSSQSGHNTVSWYQQALGQGPQFIFQYYREEENGRGNFPPRFSGLQFPNYSSELNVNALELDDSALYLCASTQRGQRAEAFFGQGTRLTVV.

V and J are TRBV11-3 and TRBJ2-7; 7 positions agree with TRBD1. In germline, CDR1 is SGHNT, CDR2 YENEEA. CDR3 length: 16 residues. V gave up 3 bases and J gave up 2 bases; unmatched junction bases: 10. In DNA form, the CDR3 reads TGTGCCAGCAGCTTTCGGTGGGACAGCCTTACCTACGAGCAGTACTTC. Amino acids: CASSFRWDSLTYEQYF.

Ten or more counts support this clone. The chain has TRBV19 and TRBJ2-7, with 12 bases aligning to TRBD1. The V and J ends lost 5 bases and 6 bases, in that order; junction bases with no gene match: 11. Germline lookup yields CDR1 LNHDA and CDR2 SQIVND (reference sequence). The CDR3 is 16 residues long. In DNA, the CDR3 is TGTGCCAGTAGTTTCGGGGGGGGACAGGGGGCCGCCGAGCAGTACTTC. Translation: CASSFGGGQGAAEQYF. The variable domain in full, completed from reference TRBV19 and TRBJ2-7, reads DGGITQSPKYLFRKEGQNVTLSCEQNLNHDAMYWYRQDPGQGLRLIYYSQIVNDFQKGDIAEGYSVSREKKESFPLTVTSAQKNPTAFYLCASSFGGGQGAAEQYFGPGTRLTVT.

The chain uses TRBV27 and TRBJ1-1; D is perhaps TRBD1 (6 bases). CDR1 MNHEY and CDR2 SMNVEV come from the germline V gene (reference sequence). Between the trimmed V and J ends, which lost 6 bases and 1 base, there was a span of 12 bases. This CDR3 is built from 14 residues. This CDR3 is CASSQTGRNTEAFF. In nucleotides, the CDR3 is TGTGCCAGCAGCCAGACAGGAAGGAACACTGAAGCTTTCTTT.

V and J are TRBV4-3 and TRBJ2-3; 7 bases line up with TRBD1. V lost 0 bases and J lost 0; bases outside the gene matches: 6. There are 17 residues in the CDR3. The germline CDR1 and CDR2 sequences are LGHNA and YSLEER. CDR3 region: CASSQDRGLSSTDTQYF. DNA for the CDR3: TGCGCCAGCAGCCAAGATAGGGGGCTCTCGAGCACAGATACGCAGTATTTT.

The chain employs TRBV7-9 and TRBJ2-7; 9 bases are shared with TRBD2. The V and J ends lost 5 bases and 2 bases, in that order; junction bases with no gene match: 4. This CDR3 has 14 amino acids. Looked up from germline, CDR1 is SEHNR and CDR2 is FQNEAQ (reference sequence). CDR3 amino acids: CASSNSGGAYEQYF. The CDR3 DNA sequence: TGTGCCAGCAGCAATAGCGGGGGAGCCTACGAGCAGTACTTC.

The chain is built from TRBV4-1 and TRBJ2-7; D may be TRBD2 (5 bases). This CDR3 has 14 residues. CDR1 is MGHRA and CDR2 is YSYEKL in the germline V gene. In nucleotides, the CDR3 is TGCGCGTCGGCCGGGGTCTACGGCTCCTACGAGCAGTACTTC. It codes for CASAGVYGSYEQYF.